The T cell receptor beta chain under discussion was sequenced for a study of CD8 T cells in Susac syndrome. Random-hexamer reverse transcription was applied to about 0.5 to 1 ug RNA. By means of immunoSEQ multiplex PCR, TCR beta CDR3 spanning 54 Vbeta and 13 Jbeta underwent amplification. One entry per CDR3 protein results from TCRdb running MiXCR on the immunoSEQ multiplex PCR reads. The sample holds hundreds of thousands of distinct CDR3 sequences, approximately 95% seen once. Trimming took off 1 base at V and 0 bases at J, with 8 bases between the two ends. This CDR3 has 15 amino acids. Germline V CDR1 and CDR2: SGHDN, FVKESK. TCR beta was sequenced from blood CD8+ and CD4+ T cells.

This clonotype was obtained from a human donor with multiple sclerosis. The sequenced material came from CD4+ T cells from PBMCs. The V and J genes are TRBV14 and TRBJ2-3, with a tentative D call TRBD1 (5 bases). The CDR3 reads CASSQVRQSTDTQYF. CDR3 bases: TGTGCCAGCAGCCAAGTTCGACAGAGCACAGATACGCAGTATTTT.